This passage covers 17 T cell receptor beta chains from one sample sequenced in a study of PD-1 blockade in mismatch repair-deficient tumors. Assay: immunoSEQ multiplex PCR; the TCRdb copy retains only in-frame clones and omits some. The sample has about 24,000 clones, approximately 83% seen once; the top ten hold around 20%. The sample was peripheral blood, taken 12 weeks after starting pembrolizumab. These TCRs come from an adult with mismatch repair-deficient cancer.

The chain has TRBV15 and TRBJ2-1, with D maybe TRBD1 (5 bases). Per the germline V gene, CDR1 is LNHNV and CDR2 is YYDKDF (reference sequence). The germline V and J ends were trimmed by 3 bases and 8 bases, with 11 bases remaining between them. CDR3 length: 13 amino acids. Here the CDR3 DNA reads TGTGCCACCAGCAGGGGGCCTTCCGATGAGCAGTTCTTC. It encodes CATSRGPSDEQFF.

Within the sample, this clone is large. This rearrangement joins TRBV5-4 to TRBJ1-1, with unresolved D. There are 16 residues in the CDR3. Trimming removed 0 bases at V and 1 base at J, with 13 bases between. Germline loops: CDR1 SGHNT, CDR2 YYREEE (reference sequence). The CDR3 loop is CASSLEGRGSNTEAFF. DNA for the CDR3: TGTGCCAGCAGCTTGGAAGGGCGGGGATCGAACACTGAAGCTTTCTTT.

This rearrangement joins TRBV6-1 to TRBJ2-7, with D possibly being TRBD2 (6 bases). The germline V gene encodes CDR1 MNHNS and CDR2 SASEGT. Trimming stripped 3 bases from V and 0 bases from J, with 21 bases between. CDR3 length equals 18 residues. The chain's CDR3 is CASSERGERYPYSYEQYF. The CDR3 DNA is TGTGCCAGCAGTGAGCGCGGGGAGCGGTACCCGTACTCCTACGAGCAGTACTTC.

The chain carries TRBV30 and TRBJ2-7, with D maybe TRBD2 (5 bases). This CDR3 has 15 amino acids. Trimming took 2 bases from V and 7 from J, leaving 21 bases between them. Germline CDR1 and CDR2: GTSNPN and SVGIG (reference sequence). The CDR3: CAWSLSLELRGEQYF. The CDR3 coding sequence is TGTGCCTGGAGTTTAAGTCTGGAGCTACGAGGGGAGCAGTACTTC.

There are a few counts of this clone. The chain carries TRBV6-6 and TRBJ2-3; D uncertain. V lost 2 bases and J lost 2, with 5 bases in between. This CDR3 comprises 13 residues. Germline CDR1 is MNHNY and CDR2 is SVGAGI (reference sequence). The CDR3 DNA is TGTGCCAGCAGTTACAGGGACACAGATACGCAGTATTTT. It codes for CASSYRDTDTQYF.

V usage is TRBV6-1 and J usage is TRBJ2-7; D remains unclear. The V end lost 4 bases, the J end lost 4 bases, and 5 bases lay between the germline ends. The CDR3 totals 11 residues. CDR1 is MNHNS, CDR2 SASEGT, per germline. The CDR3 spells CASSVGYEQYF. The CDR3 DNA reads TGTGCCAGCAGTGTAGGATACGAGCAGTACTTC.

This clone occurred a few times. This chain connects TRBV18 to TRBJ1-2; 8 nucleotides line up with TRBD1. The trim removed 0 bases at V and 6 bases at J, leaving 3 bases unmatched. This CDR3 is 14 amino acids long. Per germline, CDR1 KGHSH and CDR2 LQKENI. The CDR3 loop reads CASSPPGQEDGYTF. The CDR3 DNA reads TGTGCCAGCTCACCACCGGGACAGGAGGATGGCTACACCTTC. The full variable domain, with the rest looked up from reference TRBV18 and TRBJ1-2, is NAGVMQNPRHLVRRRGQEARLRCSPMKGHSHVYWYRQLPEEGLKFMVYLQKENIIDESGMPKERFSAEFPKEGPSILRIQQVVRGDSAAYFCASSPPGQEDGYTFGSGTRLTVV.

The chain employs TRBV10-3 and TRBJ2-7; 8 nucleotides agree with TRBD2. The CDR3 spans 15 residues. The V gene end was trimmed by 0 bases and the J gene end by 2 bases; junction bases not matched to a gene: 3. From germline, CDR1 is ENHRY and CDR2 SYGVKD. The CDR3 nucleotides are TGTGCCATCAGTGAGTCGTACGGGAGGGCCTACGAGCAGTACTTC. It codes for CAISESYGRAYEQYF.

The genes are TRBV4-2 and TRBJ1-2; D is unclear. The CDR3 spans 14 residues. CDR1 and CDR2 (germline): LGHNA, YNFKEQ. V shed 0 bases and J shed 7 bases, with 12 bases lying between them. As DNA, the CDR3 is TGTGCCAGCAGCCAAGAAAACCCCCCTCTTGGCTACACCTTC. This gives the protein CASSQENPPLGYTF.

This sequence joins TRBV4-3 and TRBJ2-1; perhaps TRBD2 as D (5 bases). Trimming removed 0 bases from V and 5 bases from J, with 11 bases in between. Germline values: CDR1 LGHNA, CDR2 YSLEER. The CDR3 spans 15 residues. The CDR3 DNA reads TGCGCCAGCAGCCAAGATTGGTCTAGCCACAATGAGCAGTTCTTC. Translated, it gives CASSQDWSSHNEQFF.

V and J are TRBV6-5 and TRBJ1-1; possible D gene TRBD1, 5 bases. This CDR3 is 15 amino acids long. V lost 0 bases and J 4 bases, leaving 12 bases between the germline ends. Germline values: CDR1 MNHEY, CDR2 SVGAGI. CDR3 DNA sequence: TGTGCCAGCAGTTACTCTCTGGGGGGGACCACTGAAGCTTTCTTT. It is translated as CASSYSLGGTTEAFF.

The chain has TRBV18 and TRBJ2-7, with TRBD2 matching 10 bases. CDR1 is KGHSH, CDR2 LQKENI, per germline. This CDR3 spans 13 amino acids. V was clipped by 9 bases and J by 4 bases; unmatched bases: 6. The CDR3 spells CASSGTSAYEQYF. CDR3 DNA: TGTGCCAGTTCCGGGACTAGCGCGTACGAGCAGTACTTC.

The chain combines TRBV2 with TRBJ2-5; TRBD2 matches 11 bases. This CDR3 is built from 14 residues. From germline, CDR1 is SNHLY and CDR2 FYNNEI. V dropped 6 bases and J dropped 4; count of bases not matched to a gene: 4. The CDR3 DNA is TGTGCCAGCAGGGGGACTAGCGGCGTAGAGACCCAGTACTTC. This encodes CASRGTSGVETQYF.

V and J are TRBV19 and TRBJ2-1; the match to TRBD2 covers 10 bases. Germline V lookup: CDR1 LNHDA, CDR2 SQIVND (reference sequence). The CDR3 totals 14 residues. J gave up 5 bases and V 6 bases, and 4 bases lay outside the gene matches. The CDR3 protein is CASRPGLANNEQFF. CDR3 sequence (DNA): TGTGCCAGTAGGCCGGGACTAGCGAACAATGAGCAGTTCTTC.

V usage is TRBV10-2 and J usage is TRBJ2-3; no clear D. Deletions cut 10 bases from V and 2 bases from J, with 10 bases between. Germline V gene sequence: CDR1 WSHSY, CDR2 SAAADI. This CDR3 spans 12 amino acids. This CDR3 reads CATIGPTDTQYF. The CDR3 DNA reads TGCGCCACCATAGGACCCACAGATACGCAGTATTTT.

The V call is TRBV7-8, the J call TRBJ1-2; D is perhaps TRBD1 (5 bases). With 0 bases removed from V and 10 bases from J, the gap between germline ends came to 12 bases. Germline loops: CDR1 SGHVS, CDR2 FQNEAQ. This CDR3 has 13 amino acids. CDR3 region: CASSLAPGNTYTF. The CDR3 DNA follows: TGTGCCAGCAGCTTAGCGCCAGGGAATACCTACACCTTC.

Only one count was recorded for this clone. The chain couples TRBV19 to TRBJ1-1, with D possibly matching TRBD1 (5 bases). Germline loops: CDR1 LNHDA, CDR2 SQIVND (reference sequence). The ends were cut back, 6 bases at V and 1 base at J, with 18 bases in the middle. This CDR3 comprises 16 residues. The CDR3, as DNA: TGTGCCAGTAGCCCGGGGCAGGCCAGGAGGAACACTGAAGCTTTCTTT. It translates to CASSPGQARRNTEAFF.